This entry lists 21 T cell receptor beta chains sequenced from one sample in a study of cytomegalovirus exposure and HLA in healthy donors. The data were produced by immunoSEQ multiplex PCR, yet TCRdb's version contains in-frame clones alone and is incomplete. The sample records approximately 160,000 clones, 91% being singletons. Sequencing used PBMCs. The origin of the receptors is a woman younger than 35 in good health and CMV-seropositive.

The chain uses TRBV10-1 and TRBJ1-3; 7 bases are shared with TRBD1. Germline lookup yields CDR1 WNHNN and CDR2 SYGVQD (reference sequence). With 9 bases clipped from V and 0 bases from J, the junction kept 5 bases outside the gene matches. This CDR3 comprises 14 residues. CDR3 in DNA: TGCGCCAGATTGGGACAGACCTCTGGAAACACCATATATTTT. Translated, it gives CARLGQTSGNTIYF.

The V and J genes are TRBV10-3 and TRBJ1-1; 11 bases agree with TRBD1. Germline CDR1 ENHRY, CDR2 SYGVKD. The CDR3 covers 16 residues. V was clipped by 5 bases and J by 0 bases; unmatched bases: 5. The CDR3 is CAISTGTGGLNTEAFF. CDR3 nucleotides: TGTGCCATCAGTACCGGGACAGGGGGGTTGAACACTGAAGCTTTCTTT.

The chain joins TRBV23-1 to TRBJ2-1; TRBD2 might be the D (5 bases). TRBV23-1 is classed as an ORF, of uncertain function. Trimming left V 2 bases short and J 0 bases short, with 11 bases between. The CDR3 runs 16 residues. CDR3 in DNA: TGCGCCAGCAGTCAAAAGAGCGGAGGCTCCTACAATGAGCAGTTCTTC. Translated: CASSQKSGGSYNEQFF.

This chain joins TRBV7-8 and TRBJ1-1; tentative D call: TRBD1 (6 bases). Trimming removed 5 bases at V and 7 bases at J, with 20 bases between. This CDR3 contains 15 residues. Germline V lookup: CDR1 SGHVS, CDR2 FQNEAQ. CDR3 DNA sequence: TGTGCCAGCAGCCCAAAAGAACAGGGCCTCGGTGAAGCTTTCTTT. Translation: CASSPKEQGLGEAFF.

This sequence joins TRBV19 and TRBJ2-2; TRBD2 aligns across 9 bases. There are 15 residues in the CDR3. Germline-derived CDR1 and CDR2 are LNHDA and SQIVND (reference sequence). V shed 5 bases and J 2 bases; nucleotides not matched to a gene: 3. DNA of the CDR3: TGTGCCAGTAGTCTGACTAGCGGTAACACCGGGGAGCTGTTTTTT. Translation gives CASSLTSGNTGELFF.

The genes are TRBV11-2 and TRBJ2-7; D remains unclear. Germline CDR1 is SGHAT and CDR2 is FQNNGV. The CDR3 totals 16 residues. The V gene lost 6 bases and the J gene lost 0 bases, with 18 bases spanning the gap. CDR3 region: CASRQSPDRSSYEQYF. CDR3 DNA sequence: TGTGCCAGCAGGCAAAGCCCCGACCGGAGCTCCTACGAGCAGTACTTC.

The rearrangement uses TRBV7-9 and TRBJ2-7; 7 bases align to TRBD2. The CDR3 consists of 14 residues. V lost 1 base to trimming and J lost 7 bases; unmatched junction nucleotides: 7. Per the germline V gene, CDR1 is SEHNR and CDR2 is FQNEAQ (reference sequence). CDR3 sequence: CASSLGTGGREQYF. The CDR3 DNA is TGTGCCAGCAGCTTAGGCACCGGGGGGAGAGAGCAGTACTTC.

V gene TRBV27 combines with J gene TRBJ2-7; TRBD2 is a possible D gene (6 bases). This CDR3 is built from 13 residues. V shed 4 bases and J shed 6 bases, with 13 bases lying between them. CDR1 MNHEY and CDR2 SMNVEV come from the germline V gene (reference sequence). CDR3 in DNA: TGTGCCAGCAGTTCGACTGCGGGGTCCGAGCAGTACTTC. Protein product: CASSSTAGSEQYF.

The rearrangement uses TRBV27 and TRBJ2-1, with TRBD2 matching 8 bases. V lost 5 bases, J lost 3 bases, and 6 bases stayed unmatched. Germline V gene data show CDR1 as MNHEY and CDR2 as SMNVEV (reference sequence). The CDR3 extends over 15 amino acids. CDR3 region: CASSTPGLDYNEQFF. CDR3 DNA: TGTGCCAGCAGTACCCCGGGACTAGACTACAATGAGCAGTTCTTC.

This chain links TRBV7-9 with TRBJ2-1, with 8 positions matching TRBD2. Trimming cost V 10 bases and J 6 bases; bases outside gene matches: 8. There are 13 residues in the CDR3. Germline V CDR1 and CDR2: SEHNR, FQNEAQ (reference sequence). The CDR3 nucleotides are TGTGCCACCCTCCGGACTAGCTCCAATGAGCAGTTCTTC. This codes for CATLRTSSNEQFF.

CDR3 DNA sequence: TGTGCCAGCACCCCCCCCGGGACAGGGACTCACGAGCAGTACTTC. Its protein product is CASTPPGTGTHEQYF. The chain has TRBV27 and TRBJ2-7, with 9 bases lining up with TRBD1. The J segment lost 5 bases and the V segment lost 7 bases, leaving 12 bases of the junction unmatched. Germline V CDR1 and CDR2: MNHEY, SMNVEV (reference sequence). This CDR3 spans 15 amino acids.

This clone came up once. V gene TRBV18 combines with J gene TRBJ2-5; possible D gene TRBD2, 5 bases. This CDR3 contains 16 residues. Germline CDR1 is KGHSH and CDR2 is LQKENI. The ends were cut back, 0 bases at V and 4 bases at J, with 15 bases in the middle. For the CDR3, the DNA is TGTGCCAGCTCACCACCGGGTCGCACCGCGGGAGAGACCCAGTACTTC. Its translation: CASSPPGRTAGETQYF. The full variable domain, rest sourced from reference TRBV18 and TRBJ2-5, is NAGVMQNPRHLVRRRGQEARLRCSPMKGHSHVYWYRQLPEEGLKFMVYLQKENIIDESGMPKERFSAEFPKEGPSILRIQQVVRGDSAAYFCASSPPGRTAGETQYFGPGTRLLVL.

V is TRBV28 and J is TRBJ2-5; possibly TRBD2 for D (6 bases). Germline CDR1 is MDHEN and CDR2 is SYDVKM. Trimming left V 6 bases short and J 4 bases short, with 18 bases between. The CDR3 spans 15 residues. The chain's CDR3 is CASRLILRGGETQYF. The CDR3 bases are TGTGCCAGCAGGCTCATCTTGAGGGGAGGAGAGACCCAGTACTTC.

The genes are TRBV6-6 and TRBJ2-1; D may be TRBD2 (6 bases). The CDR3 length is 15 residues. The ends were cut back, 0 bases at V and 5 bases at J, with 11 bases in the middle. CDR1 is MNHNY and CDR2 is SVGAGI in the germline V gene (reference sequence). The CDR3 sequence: CASSYSRDSNNEQFF. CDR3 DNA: TGTGCCAGCAGTTACTCCCGGGACTCAAACAATGAGCAGTTCTTC.

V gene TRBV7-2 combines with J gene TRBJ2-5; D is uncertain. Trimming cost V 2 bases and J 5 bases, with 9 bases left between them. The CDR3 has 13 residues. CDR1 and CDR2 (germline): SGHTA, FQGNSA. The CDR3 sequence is CASSLIRRETQYF. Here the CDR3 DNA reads TGTGCCAGCAGCTTAATTAGGCGGGAGACCCAGTACTTC.

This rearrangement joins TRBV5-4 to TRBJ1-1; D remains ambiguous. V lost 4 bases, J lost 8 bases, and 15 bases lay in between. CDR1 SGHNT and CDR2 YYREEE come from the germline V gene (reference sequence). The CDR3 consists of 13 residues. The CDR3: CASSPPGQTEAFF. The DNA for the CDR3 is TGTGCCAGCAGCCCGCCGGGTCAAACCGAAGCTTTCTTT.

CDR3 coding DNA: TGTGCCAGCTGCGGGGATAACACTGAAGCTTTCTTT. Protein: CASCGDNTEAFF. This chain joins TRBV21-1 and TRBJ1-1. TRBV21-1 is given as a pseudogene. This CDR3 comprises 12 residues.

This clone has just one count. The CDR3 nucleotides are TGTGCCAGCAGCTTAGAAGGGGTAGAGACCCAGTACTTC. It yields the protein CASSLEGVETQYF. The V and J genes are TRBV7-2 and TRBJ2-5, with TRBD1 as a possible D gene (5 bases). Trimming shortened V by 1 base and J by 4 bases, and 7 bases separated the two germline ends. The CDR3 extends over 13 amino acids. The V gene's germline CDR1 is SGHTA and CDR2 FQGNSA.

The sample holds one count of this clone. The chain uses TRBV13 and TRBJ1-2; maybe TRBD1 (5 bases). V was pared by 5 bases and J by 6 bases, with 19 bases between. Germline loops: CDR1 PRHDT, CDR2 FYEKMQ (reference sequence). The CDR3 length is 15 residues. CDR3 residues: CASSLTTGVGDGYTF. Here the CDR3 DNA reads TGTGCCAGCAGCCTCACGACGGGGGTCGGGGATGGCTACACCTTC. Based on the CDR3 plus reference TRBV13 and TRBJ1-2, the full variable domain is AAGVIQSPRHLIKEKRETATLKCYPIPRHDTVYWYQQGPGQDPQFLISFYEKMQSDKGSIPDRFSAQQFSDYHSELNMSSLELGDSALYFCASSLTTGVGDGYTFGSGTRLTVV.

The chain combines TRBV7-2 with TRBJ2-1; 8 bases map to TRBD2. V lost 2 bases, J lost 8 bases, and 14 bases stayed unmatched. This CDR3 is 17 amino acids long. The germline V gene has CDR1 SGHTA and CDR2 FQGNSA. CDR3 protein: CASSLLGPRGGLDEQFF. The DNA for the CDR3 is TGTGCCAGCAGCTTATTGGGCCCCCGGGGGGGGTTGGATGAGCAGTTCTTC.

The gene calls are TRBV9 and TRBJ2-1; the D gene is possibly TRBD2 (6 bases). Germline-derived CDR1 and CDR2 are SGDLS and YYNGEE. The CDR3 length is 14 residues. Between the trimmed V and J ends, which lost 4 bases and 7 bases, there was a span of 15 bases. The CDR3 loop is CASSPTGTANEQFF. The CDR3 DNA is TGTGCCAGCAGCCCAACCGGGACTGCTAATGAGCAGTTCTTC.